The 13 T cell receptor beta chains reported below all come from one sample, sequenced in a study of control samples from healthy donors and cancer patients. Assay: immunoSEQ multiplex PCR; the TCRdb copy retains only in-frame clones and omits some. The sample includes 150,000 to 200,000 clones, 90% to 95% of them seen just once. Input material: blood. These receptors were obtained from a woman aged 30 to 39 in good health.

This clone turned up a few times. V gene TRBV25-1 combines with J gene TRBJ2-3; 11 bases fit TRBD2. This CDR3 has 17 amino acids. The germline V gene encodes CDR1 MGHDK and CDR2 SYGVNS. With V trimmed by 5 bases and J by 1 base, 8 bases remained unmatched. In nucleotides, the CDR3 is TGTGCCAGCAGTCGAGATAGCGGGGGGGCAGGCACAGATACGCAGTATTTT. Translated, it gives CASSRDSGGAGTDTQYF.

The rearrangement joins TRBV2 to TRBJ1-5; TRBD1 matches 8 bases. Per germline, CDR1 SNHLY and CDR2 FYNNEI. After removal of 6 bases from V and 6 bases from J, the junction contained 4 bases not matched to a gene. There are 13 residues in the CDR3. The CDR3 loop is CASRDRASQPQHF. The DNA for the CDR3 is TGTGCCAGCAGGGACAGGGCCAGTCAGCCCCAGCATTTT.

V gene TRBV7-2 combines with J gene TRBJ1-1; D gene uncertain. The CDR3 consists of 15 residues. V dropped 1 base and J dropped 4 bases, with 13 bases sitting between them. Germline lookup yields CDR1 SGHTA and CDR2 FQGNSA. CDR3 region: CASSLGVLVGTEAFF. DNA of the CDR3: TGTGCCAGCAGCTTAGGTGTACTCGTGGGCACTGAAGCTTTCTTT.

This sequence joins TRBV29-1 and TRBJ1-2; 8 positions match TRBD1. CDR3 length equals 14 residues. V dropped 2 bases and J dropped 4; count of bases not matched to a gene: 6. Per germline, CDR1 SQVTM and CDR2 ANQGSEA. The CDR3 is CSVEWTGTGYGYTF. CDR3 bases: TGCAGCGTTGAATGGACAGGGACAGGCTATGGCTACACCTTC. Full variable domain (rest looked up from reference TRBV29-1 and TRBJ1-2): SAVISQKPSRDICQRGTSLTIQCQVDSQVTMMFWYRQQPGQSLTLIATANQGSEATYESGFVIDKFPISRPNLTFSTLTVSNMSPEDSSIYLCSVEWTGTGYGYTFGSGTRLTVV.

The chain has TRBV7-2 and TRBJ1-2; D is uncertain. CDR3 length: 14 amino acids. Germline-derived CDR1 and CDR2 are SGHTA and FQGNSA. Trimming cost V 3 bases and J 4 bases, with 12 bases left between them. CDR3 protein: CASSFPDYGYGYTF. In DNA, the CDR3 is TGTGCCAGCAGCTTTCCCGACTACGGCTATGGCTACACCTTC.

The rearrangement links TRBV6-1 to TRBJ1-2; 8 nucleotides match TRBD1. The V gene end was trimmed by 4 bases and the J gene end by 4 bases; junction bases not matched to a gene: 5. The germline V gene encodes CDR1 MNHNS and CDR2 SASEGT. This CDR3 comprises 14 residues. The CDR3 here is CASSGTGQAYGYTF. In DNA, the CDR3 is TGTGCCAGCAGTGGGACAGGGCAGGCCTATGGCTACACCTTC.

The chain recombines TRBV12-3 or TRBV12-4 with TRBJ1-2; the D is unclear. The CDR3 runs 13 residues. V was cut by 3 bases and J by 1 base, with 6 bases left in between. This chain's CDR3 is CASSLVGNYGYTF. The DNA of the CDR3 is TGTGCCAGCAGTTTGGTCGGTAACTATGGCTACACCTTC.

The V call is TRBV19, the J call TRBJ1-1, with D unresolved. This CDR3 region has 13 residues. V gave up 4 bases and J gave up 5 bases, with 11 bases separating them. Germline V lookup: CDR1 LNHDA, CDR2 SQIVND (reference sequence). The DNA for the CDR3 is TGTGCCAGTAGTAGAGAGGGTCGGACTGAAGCTTTCTTT. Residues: CASSREGRTEAFF.

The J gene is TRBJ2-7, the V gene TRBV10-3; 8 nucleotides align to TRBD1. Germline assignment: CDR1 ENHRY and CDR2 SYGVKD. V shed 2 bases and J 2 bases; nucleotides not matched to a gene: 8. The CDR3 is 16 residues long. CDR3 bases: TGTGCCATCAGTGAGGGGACAGGTTTTACTACCTACGAGCAGTACTTC. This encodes CAISEGTGFTTYEQYF.

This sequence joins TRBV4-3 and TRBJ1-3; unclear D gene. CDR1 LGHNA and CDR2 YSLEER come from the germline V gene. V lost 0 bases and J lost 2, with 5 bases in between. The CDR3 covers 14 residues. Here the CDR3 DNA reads TGCGCCAGCAGCCAAGACGTCCCTGGAAACACCATATATTTT. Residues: CASSQDVPGNTIYF.

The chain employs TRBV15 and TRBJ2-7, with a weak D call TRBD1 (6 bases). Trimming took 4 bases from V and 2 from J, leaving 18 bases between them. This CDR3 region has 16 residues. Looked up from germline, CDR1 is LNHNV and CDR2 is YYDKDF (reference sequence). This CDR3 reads CATSNLPDSLTYEQYF. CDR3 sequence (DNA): TGTGCCACCAGCAATCTCCCGGACAGCCTTACCTACGAGCAGTACTTC.

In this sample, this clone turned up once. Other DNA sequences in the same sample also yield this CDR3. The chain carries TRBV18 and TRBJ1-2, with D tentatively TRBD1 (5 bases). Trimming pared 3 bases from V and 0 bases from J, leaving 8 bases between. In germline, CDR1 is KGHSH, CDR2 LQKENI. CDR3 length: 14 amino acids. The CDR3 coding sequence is TGTGCCAGCTCACCTGGGACGGCTAACTATGGCTACACCTTC. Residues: CASSPGTANYGYTF.

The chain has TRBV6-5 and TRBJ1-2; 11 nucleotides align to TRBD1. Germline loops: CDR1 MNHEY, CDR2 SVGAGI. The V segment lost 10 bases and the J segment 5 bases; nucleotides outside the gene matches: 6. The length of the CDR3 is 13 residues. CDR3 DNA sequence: TGTGCCACCTCGGACAGGGGGCTTTATGGCTACACCTTC. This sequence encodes CATSDRGLYGYTF.